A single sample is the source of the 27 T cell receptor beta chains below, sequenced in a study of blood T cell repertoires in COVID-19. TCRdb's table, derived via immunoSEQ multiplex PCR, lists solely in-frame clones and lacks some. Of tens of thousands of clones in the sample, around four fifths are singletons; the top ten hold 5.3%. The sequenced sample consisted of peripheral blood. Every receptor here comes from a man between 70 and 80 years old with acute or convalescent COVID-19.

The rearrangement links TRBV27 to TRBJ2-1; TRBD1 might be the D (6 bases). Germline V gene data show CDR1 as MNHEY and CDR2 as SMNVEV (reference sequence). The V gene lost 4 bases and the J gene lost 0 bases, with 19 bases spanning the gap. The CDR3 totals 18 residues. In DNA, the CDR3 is TGTGCCAGCAGTTCCTCTTACCCGCAGGGGAGCTCCTACAATGAGCAGTTCTTC. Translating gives CASSSSYPQGSSYNEQFF.

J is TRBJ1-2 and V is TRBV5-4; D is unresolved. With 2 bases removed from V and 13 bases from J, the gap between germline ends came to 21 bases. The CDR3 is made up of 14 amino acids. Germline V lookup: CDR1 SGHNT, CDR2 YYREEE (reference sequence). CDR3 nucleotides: TGTGCCAGCAGCTTTGGCCGAGACGGACTGTATATCACCTTC. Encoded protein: CASSFGRDGLYITF.

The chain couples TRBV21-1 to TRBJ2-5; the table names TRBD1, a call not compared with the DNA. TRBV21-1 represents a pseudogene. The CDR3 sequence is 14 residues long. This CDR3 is CASSKGQTGETQYF. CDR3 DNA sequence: TGTGCCAGCAGCAAAGGACAGACGGGAGAGACCCAGTACTTC.

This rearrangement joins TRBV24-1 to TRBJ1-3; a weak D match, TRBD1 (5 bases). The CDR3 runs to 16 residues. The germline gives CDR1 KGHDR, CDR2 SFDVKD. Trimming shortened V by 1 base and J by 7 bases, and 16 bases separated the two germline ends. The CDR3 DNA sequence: TGTGCCACCAGTGATTTTACGGGGGAATTTAGGAACACCATATATTTT. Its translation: CATSDFTGEFRNTIYF.

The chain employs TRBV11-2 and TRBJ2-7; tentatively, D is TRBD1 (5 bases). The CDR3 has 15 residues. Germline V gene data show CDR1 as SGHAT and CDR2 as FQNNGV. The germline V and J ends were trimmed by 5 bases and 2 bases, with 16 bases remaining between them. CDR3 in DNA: TGTGCCAGCAGCCCAGGGTTGATTGGGACCTACGAGCAGTACTTC. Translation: CASSPGLIGTYEQYF.

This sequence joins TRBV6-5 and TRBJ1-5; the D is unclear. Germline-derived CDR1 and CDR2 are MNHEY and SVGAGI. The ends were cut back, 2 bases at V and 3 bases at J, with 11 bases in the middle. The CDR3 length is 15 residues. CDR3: CASSYTASYNQPQHF. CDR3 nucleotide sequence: TGTGCCAGCAGTTACACAGCAAGTTACAATCAGCCCCAGCATTTT.

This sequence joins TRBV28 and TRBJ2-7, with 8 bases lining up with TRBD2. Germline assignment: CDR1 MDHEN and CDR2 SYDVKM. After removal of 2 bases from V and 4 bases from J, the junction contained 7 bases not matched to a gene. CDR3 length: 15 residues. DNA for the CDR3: TGTGCCAGCAGTTTAGGTGGCGGGGGGTTTTACGAGCAGTACTTC. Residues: CASSLGGGGFYEQYF.

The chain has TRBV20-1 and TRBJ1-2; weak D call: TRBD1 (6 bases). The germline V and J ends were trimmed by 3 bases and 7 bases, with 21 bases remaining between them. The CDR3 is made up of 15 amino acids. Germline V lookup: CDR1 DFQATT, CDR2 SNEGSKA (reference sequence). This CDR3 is CSASETGPIQSGYTF. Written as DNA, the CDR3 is TGCAGTGCTAGTGAGACAGGCCCGATCCAAAGTGGCTACACCTTC.

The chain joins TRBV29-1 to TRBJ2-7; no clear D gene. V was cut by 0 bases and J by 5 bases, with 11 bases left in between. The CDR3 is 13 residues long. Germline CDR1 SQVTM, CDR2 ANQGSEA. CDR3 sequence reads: CSVEDHPTDEQYF. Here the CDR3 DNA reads TGCAGCGTTGAAGATCACCCCACAGACGAGCAGTACTTC.

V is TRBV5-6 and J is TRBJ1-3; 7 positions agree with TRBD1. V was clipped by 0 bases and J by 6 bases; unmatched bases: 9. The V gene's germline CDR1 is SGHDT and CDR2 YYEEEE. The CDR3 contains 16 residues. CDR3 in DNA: TGTGCCAGCAGCTTGGGACTGACAGGGTACAAAAACACCATATATTTT. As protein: CASSLGLTGYKNTIYF.

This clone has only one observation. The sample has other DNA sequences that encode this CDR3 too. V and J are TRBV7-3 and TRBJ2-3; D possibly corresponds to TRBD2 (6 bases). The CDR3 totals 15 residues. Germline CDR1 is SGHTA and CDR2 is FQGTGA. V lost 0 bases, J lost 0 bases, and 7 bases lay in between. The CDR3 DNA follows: TGTGCCAGCAGCTTAACCGGGGGAAGCACAGATACGCAGTATTTT. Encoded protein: CASSLTGGSTDTQYF.

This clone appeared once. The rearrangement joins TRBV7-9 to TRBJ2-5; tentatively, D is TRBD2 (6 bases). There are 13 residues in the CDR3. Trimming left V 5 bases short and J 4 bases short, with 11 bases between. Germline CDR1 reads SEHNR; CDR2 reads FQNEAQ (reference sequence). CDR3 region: CASSPLGGETQYF. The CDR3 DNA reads TGTGCCAGCAGCCCCCTCGGGGGAGAGACCCAGTACTTC.

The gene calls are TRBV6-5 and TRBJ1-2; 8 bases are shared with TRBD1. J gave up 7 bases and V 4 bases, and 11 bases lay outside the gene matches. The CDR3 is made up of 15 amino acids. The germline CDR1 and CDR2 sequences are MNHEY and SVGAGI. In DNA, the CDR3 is TGTGCCAGCAGTTCCGGACAGGGATGGGAGTCTGGCTACACCTTC. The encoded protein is CASSSGQGWESGYTF.

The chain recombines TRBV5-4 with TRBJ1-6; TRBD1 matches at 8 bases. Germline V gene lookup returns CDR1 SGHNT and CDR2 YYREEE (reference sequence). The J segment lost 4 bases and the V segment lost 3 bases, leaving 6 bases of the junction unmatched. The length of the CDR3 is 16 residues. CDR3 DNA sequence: TGTGCCAGCAGCTCACCGGGACAGGAGTATAATTCACCCCTCCACTTT. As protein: CASSSPGQEYNSPLHF.

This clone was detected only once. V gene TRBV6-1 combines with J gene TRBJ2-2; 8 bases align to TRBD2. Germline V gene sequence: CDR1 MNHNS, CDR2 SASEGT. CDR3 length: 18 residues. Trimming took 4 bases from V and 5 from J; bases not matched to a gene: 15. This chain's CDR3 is CASSAWSLGRAGTGELFF. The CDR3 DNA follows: TGTGCCAGCAGTGCCTGGTCCCTCGGGAGGGCGGGAACCGGGGAGCTGTTTTTT.

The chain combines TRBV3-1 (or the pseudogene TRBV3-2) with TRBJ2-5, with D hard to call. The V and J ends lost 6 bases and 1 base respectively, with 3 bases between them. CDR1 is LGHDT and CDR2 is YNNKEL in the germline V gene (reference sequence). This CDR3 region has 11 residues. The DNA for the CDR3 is TGTGCCAGCAGACTCCAAGAGACCCAGTACTTC. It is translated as CASRLQETQYF.

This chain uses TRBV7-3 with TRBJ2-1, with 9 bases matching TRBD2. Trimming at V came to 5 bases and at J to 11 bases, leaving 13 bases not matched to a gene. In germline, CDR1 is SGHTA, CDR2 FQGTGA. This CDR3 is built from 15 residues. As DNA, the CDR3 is TGTGCCAGCAGCCGAGGGGCTAGCGGGGCCCGTCAGCAGTTCTTC. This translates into CASSRGASGARQQFF.

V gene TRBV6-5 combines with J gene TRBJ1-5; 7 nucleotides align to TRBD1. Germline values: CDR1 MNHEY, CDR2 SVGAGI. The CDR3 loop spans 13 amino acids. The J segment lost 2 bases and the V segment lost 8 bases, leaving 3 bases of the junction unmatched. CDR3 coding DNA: TGTGCCAGCCAGACAGGGCGCAATCAGCCCCAGCATTTT. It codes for CASQTGRNQPQHF.

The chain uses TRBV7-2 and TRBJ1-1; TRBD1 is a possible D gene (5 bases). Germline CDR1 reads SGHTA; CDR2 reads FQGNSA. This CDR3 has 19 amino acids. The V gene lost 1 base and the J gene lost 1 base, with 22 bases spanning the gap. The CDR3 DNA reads TGTGCCAGCAGCTTAGAGGGGATGGGTTGGATTTTGCAGAACACTGAAGCTTTCTTT. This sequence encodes CASSLEGMGWILQNTEAFF.

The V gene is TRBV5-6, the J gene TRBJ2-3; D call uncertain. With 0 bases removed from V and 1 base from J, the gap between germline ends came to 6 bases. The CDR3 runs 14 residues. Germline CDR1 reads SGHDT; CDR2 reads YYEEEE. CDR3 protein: CASSLGLRTDTQYF. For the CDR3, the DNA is TGTGCCAGCAGCTTGGGACTGCGCACAGATACGCAGTATTTT.

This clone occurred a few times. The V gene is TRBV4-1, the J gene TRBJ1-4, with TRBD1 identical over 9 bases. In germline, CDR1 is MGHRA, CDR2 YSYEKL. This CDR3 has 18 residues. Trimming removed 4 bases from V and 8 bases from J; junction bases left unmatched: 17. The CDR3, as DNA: TGCGCCAGCAGCCGGAAGAGCCCACTCCGGGACAGGGAGGAAAAACTGTTTTTT. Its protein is CASSRKSPLRDREEKLFF.

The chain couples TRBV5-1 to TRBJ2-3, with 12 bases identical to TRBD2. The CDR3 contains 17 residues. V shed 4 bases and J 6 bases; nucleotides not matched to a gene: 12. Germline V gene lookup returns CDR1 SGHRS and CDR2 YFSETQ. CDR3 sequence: CASSQYFLAGGLDTQYF. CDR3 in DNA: TGCGCCAGCAGCCAGTACTTTCTAGCGGGGGGGCTCGATACGCAGTATTTT.

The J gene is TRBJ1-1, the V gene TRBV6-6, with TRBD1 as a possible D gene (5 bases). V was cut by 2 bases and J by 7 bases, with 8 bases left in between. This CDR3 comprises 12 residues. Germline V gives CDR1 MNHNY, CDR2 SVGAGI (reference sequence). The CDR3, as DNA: TGTGCCAGCAGTTACCCGGACAATGAAGCTTTCTTT. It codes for CASSYPDNEAFF.

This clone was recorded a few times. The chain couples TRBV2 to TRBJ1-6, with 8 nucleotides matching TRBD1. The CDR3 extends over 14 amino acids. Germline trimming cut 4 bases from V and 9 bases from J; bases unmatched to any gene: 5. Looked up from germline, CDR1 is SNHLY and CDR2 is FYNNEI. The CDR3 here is CASSVGQGASPLHF. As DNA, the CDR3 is TGTGCCAGCAGTGTAGGCCAGGGGGCTTCACCCCTCCACTTT.

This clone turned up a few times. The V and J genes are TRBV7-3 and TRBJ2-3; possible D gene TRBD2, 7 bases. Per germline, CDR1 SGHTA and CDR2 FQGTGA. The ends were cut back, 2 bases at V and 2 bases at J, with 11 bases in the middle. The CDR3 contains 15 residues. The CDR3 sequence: CASSLAGANTDTQYF. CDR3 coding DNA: TGTGCCAGCAGCTTAGCGGGGGCTAACACAGATACGCAGTATTTT.

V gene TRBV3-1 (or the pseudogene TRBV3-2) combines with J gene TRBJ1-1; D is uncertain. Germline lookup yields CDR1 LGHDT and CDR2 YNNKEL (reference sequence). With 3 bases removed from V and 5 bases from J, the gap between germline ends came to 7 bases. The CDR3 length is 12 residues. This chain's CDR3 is CASSHGETEAFF. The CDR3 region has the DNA TGTGCCAGCAGCCATGGGGAGACTGAAGCTTTCTTT.

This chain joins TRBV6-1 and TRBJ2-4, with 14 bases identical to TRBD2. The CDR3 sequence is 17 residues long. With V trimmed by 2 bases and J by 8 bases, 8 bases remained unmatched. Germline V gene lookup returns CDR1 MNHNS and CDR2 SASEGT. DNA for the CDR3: TGTGCCAGCAGTGAACCTGGACTAGCGGGGGGCATAGACATTCAGTACTTC. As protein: CASSEPGLAGGIDIQYF.